This T cell receptor beta chain comes out of a study of a mutant IDH1 vaccine in newly diagnosed glioma. The V and J ends lost 6 bases and 0 bases respectively, with 12 bases between them. The CDR3 runs 14 residues. Per the germline V gene, CDR1 is SGHNT and CDR2 is YYREEE (reference sequence). TCRdb's copy holds only in-frame clones and misses some; the assay was immunoSEQ multiplex PCR. The sample shows roughly 50,000 clones, around three quarters of them seen only once. This clone was seen more than once but under ten times. Its antigen is unknown. The time point here: week 47, end of study. Vaccination comprised doses that each held 300 ug of mutant IDH1 20-mer peptide, plus topical imiquimod.

Sample: PBMCs, taken from a glioma patient whose treatment included an IDH1 peptide vaccine. This receptor was taken from a woman aged 40 to 50 with glioma. Some clones in this sample may be carry-over from other donors' samples. The rearrangement links TRBV5-4 to TRBJ1-1; D is perhaps TRBD1 (6 bases). CDR3 nucleotide sequence: TGTGCCAGCACCACAGGACAGATGAACACTGAAGCTTTCTTT. Encoded protein: CASTTGQMNTEAFF.